The clone carrying this T cell receptor beta chain appeared many times. Using immunoSEQ multiplex PCR, the repertoire was profiled, and TCRdb retains in-frame clones only, with some absent. Among 93,000 or so clones listed, approximately 84% were seen once. The data stem from a study of blood T cell repertoires in COVID-19. Across the study: The analysed material was cDNA or gDNA that came from T cells, B-cell-depleted T cells, or PBMCs.

Germline CDR1 and CDR2: MGHRA and YSYEKL. The CDR3 runs 14 residues. With 4 bases removed from V and 2 bases from J, the gap between germline ends came to 12 bases. Sequencing used peripheral blood. The receptor comes from a human donor in a cohort sampled during active COVID-19. The rearrangement links TRBV4-1 to TRBJ2-7; TRBD2 might be the D (5 bases). The CDR3 sequence: CASSPPAAAYEQYF. The CDR3 nucleotides read TGCGCCAGCAGCCCTCCAGCGGCCGCCTACGAGCAGTACTTC.